These 5 T cell receptor beta chains were sequenced from one sample in a study of shared clonotypes between healthy human individuals. TCRdb's copy holds only in-frame clones and misses some; the assay was immunoSEQ multiplex PCR. Among roughly 2.5 million clones listed, over 85% were seen once. Input material: naive CD4+ T cells sorted from blood. The subset was: CD45RA+ positively selected. Receptors originate from a man younger than 35 in good health.

This clone appeared once. The chain employs TRBV7-2 and TRBJ1-1, with a tentative D call TRBD1 (6 bases). CDR1 and CDR2 from the germline V gene are SGHTA and FQGNSA. The CDR3 sequence is 17 residues long. V was trimmed by 3 bases and J by 0 bases, leaving 17 bases between them. CDR3 loop: CASSFVGGQKLNTEAFF. In DNA form, the CDR3 reads TGTGCCAGCAGCTTCGTAGGGGGGCAAAAACTGAACACTGAAGCTTTCTTT.

V usage is TRBV6-6 and J usage is TRBJ1-4; the D is unclear. The CDR3 spans 11 residues. Germline loops: CDR1 MNHNY, CDR2 SVGAGI (reference sequence). Trimming took 9 bases from V and 8 from J, leaving 10 bases between them. CDR3 coding DNA: TGTGCCAGTAGGGTCGGGGAAAAACTGTTTTTT. This sequence encodes CASRVGEKLFF.

As DNA, the CDR3 is TGCAGCGTTGACTATTTGGCAGGGGGTTACAATGAGCAGTTCTTC. Amino acids: CSVDYLAGGYNEQFF. This sequence joins TRBV29-1 and TRBJ2-1; 7 nucleotides match TRBD1. CDR3 length: 15 amino acids. J lost 4 bases, V lost 3 bases, and 9 bases had no gene match. Germline loops: CDR1 SQVTM, CDR2 ANQGSEA.

The rearrangement links TRBV6-6 to TRBJ2-2, with 11 bases matching TRBD2. The J segment lost 4 bases and the V segment lost 7 bases, leaving 8 bases of the junction unmatched. The CDR3 has 16 amino acids. Germline loops: CDR1 MNHNY, CDR2 SVGAGI (reference sequence). Here the CDR3 DNA reads TGTGCCAGCATGGTTAGCGGGAGGGCATTCACCGGGGAGCTGTTTTTT. This gives the protein CASMVSGRAFTGELFF.

V is TRBV4-1 and J is TRBJ1-1; D perhaps matches TRBD1 (6 bases). V was cut by 3 bases and J by 0 bases, with 20 bases left in between. The CDR3 has 18 residues. The germline gives CDR1 MGHRA, CDR2 YSYEKL. DNA of the CDR3: TGCGCCAGCAGCCACACCTTGAGAACAGGGAACATGAACACTGAAGCTTTCTTT. It is translated as CASSHTLRTGNMNTEAFF.